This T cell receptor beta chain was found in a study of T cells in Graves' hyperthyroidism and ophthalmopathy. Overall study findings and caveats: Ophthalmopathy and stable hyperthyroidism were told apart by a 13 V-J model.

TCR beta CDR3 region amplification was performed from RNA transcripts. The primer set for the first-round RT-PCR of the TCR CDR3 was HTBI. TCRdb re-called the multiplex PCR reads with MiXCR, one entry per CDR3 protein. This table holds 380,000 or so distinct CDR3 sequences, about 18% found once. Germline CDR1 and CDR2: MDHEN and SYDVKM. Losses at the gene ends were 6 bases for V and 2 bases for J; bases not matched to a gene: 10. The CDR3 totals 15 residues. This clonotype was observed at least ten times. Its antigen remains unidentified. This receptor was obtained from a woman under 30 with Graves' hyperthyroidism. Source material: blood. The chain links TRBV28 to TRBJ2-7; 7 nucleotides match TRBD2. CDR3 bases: TGTGCCAGCAGCCCCCGACTGGGGGGGGCCTACGAGCAGTACTTC. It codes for CASSPRLGGAYEQYF.